This T cell receptor (beta chain) emerged from a study of OX40 agonist ivuxolimab in advanced cancers. With regard to the full study: Ivuxolimab was an agonistic, fully human IgG2 monoclonal antibody directed against OX40 (CD134), a costimulatory receptor. Intravenous ivuxolimab was administered to patients every 2 weeks at six dose levels: 0.01, 0.1, 0.3, 1.5, 3 and 10 mg/kg. Among the roughly 52 dose-escalation patients, about 19 had hepatocellular carcinoma, around 15 melanoma, 9 renal cell carcinoma and 9 head and neck cancer. A male proportion of 82.7% and a mean age of approximately 60 years, ranging from 23 to 79, were recorded for the dose-escalation cohort. Patients were allowed to have had prior anti-PD-1, anti-PD-L1 or anti-CTLA-4 therapy, and approximately 40% of the dose-escalation patients had been treated with checkpoint inhibitors. Partial responses occurred in three dose-escalation patients: two with cutaneous melanoma and one with hepatocellular carcinoma. The purpose of peripheral TCRbeta sequencing was to test whether ivuxolimab changed TCR sequence diversity and led to clonal T-cell expansion. The paper reports the monotherapy dose-escalation portion (N of about 47 patients) of the phase I ivuxolimab trial.

As to this clone: Its binding antigen is unknown. Nothing much larger sits one base from this clone, and base qualities are not available.

The trial excluded patients who had a history of autoimmune disease or were on systemic immunosuppression. Peripheral blood for TCR sequencing was collected from all dose cohorts at baseline, on cycle 4 day 1, and on cycle 7 day 1. Samples were obtained from an open-label, multicenter, first-in-human phase I dose-escalation trial of ivuxolimab. The trial enrolled adults with locally advanced or metastatic head and neck squamous cell, hepatocellular, melanoma or renal cell carcinoma. Before TCR sequencing, CD4+ and CD8+ T cells were separately sorted from peripheral blood. For sequencing of the TCRbeta CDR3 region, genomic DNA was extracted from the sorted cells. The immunoSEQ Assay was used to sequence the TCRbeta CDR3 regions. In TCRdb, the immuneACCESS table is reduced to in-frame sequences with V and J assigned. These tables do not hold every clone; where another copy was compared, an unresolved V gene accounts for under half, and the others remain unexplained. The table for this sample lists 77,000 or so clones; roughly 90% of them were counted only once. The ten biggest clones cover 8% to 10% of the sample.

What the research found in general, with its limitations: Partial responders in the 0.1-3.0 mg/kg groups had among the lowest normalized peripheral clonal expansion, especially among CD8+ T cells. Low levels of normalized T-cell clonal expansion were also shown by some nonresponding patients. After ivuxolimab, expanded clones were on average more numerous among CD8+ T cells than among CD4+ T cells. Which antigens the clonally expanded peripheral T cells were specific for was not determined. At doses of 0.1 to 3.0 mg/kg, clonal expansion of both CD4+ and CD8+ T cells in blood was seen between baseline and week 6.

V is clipped by 5 bases and J by 0 bases, and the sequence between their germline boundaries is 16 bases long. As encoded in the germline V gene (reference sequence), CDR1 is MNHEY while CDR2 is SMNVEV. There are 16 amino acids in the CDR3, from cysteine to phenylalanine inclusive. Of the read, only the CDR3 DNA is kept; its 48 bases are in frame from base 1. The chain links TRBV27 with TRBJ1-2, with the D gene not clear enough to name. Sequenced here: CD4+ or CD8+ T cells sorted from blood, sampled in a trial of the OX40 agonist ivuxolimab. The sequence came from an adult with an advanced solid tumor such as melanoma, head and neck, liver or kidney cancer. The bases are TGTGCCAGCAGTCCCTCTGTCGGGCAAGCTAACTATGGCTACACCTTC. Its translation is CASSPSVGQANYGYTF.